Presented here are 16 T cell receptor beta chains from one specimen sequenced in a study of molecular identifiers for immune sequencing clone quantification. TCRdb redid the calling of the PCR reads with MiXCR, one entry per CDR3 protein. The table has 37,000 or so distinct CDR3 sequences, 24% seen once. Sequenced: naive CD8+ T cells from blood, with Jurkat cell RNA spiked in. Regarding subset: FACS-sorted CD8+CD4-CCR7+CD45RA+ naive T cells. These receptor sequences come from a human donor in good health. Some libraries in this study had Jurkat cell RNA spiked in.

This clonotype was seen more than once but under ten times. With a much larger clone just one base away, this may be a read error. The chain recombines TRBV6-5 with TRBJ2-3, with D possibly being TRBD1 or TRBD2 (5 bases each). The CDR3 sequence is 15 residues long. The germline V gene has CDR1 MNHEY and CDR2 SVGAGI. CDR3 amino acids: CVSSYSQGEGDTQYF. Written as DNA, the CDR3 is TGTGTCAGCAGTTACTCGCAGGGTGAGGGAGATACGCAGTATTTT.

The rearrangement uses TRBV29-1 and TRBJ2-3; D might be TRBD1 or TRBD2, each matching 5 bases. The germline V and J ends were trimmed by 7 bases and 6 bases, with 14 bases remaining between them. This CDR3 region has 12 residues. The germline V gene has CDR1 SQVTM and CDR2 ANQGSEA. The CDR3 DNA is TGCAGCGCCCGGGGCCTTGCGGATACGCAGTATTTT. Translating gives CSARGLADTQYF.

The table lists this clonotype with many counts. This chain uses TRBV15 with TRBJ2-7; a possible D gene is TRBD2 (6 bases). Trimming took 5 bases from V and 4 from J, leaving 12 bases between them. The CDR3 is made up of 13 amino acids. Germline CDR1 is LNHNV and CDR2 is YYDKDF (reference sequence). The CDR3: CATSGGLIYEQYF. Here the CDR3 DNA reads TGTGCCACCAGCGGGGGACTGATATACGAGCAGTACTTC.

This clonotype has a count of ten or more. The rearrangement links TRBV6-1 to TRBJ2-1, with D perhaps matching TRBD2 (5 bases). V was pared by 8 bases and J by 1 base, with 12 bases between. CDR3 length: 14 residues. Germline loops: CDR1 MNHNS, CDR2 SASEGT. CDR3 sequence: CASALLGSYNEQFF. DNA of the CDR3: TGTGCCAGCGCCCTACTAGGTTCCTACAATGAGCAGTTCTTC.

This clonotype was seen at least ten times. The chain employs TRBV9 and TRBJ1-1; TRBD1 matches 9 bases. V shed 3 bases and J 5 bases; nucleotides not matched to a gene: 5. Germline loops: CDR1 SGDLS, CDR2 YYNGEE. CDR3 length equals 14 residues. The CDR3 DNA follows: TGTGCCAGCAGCGAACAGGGGGCTCGGACTGAAGCTTTCTTT. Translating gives CASSEQGARTEAFF.

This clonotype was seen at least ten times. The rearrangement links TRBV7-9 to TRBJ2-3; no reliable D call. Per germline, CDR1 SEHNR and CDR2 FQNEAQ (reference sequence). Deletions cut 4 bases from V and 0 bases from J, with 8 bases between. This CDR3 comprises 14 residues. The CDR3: CASSWATSTDTQYF. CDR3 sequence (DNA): TGTGCCAGCAGCTGGGCAACTAGCACAGATACGCAGTATTTT.

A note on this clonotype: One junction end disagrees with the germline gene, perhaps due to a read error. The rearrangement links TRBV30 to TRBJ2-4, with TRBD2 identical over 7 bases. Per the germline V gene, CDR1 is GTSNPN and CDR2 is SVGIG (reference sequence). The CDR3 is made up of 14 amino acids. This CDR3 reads CAWSQRGAGNIRYF. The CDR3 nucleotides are TGTGCCTGGAGCCAGCGCGGAGCGGGGAACATTCGGTACTTC. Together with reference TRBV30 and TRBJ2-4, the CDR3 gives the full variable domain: SQTIHQWPATLVQPVGSPLSLECTVEGTSNPNLYWYRQAAGRGLQLLFYSVGIGQISSEVPQNLSASRPQDRQFILSSKKLLLSDSGFYLCAWSQRGAGNIRYFGAGTRLSVL.

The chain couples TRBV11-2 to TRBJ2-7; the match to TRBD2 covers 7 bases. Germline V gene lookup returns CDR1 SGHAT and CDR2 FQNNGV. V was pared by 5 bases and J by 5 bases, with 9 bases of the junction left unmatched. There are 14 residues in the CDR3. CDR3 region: CASSPPNGGDEQYF. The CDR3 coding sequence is TGTGCCAGCAGCCCCCCGAATGGGGGGGACGAGCAGTACTTC.

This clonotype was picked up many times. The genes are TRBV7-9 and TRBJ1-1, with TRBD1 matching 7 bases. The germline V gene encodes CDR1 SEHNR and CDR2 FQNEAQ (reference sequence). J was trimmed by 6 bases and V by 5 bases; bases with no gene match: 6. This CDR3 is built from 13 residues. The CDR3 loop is CASSRQGTAEAFF. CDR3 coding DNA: TGTGCCAGCAGCCGACAGGGTACGGCTGAAGCTTTCTTT.

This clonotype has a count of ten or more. CDR3 DNA: TGTGCCAGCAGCTCGGGACAGGGGTACGAGCAGTACTTC. Its translation is CASSSGQGYEQYF. V is TRBV5-6 and J is TRBJ2-7; the match to TRBD1 covers 10 bases. CDR1 and CDR2 (germline): SGHDT, YYEEEE. Trimming removed 3 bases from V and 4 bases from J; junction bases left unmatched: 1. This CDR3 is built from 13 residues.

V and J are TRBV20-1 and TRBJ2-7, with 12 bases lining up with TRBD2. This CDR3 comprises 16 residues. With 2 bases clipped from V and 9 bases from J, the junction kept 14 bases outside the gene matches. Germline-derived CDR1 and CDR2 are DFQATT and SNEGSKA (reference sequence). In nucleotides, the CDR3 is TGCAGTGCTAGAAGTCTGACTAGCGGGAGTACCCGCGCGCAGTACTTC. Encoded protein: CSARSLTSGSTRAQYF.

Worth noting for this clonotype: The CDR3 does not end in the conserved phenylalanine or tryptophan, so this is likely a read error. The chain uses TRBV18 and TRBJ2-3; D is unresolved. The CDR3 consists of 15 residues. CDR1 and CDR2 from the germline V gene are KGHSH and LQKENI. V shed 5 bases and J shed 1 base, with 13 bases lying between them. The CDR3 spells CASSTMSYRTDTQYI. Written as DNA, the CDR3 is TGTGCCAGCTCAACCATGTCGTATCGCACAGATACGCAGTATATT.

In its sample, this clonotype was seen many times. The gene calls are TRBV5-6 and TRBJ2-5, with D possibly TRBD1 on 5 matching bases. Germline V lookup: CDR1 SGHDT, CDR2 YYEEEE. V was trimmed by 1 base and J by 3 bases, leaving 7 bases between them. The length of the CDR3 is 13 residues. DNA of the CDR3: TGTGCCAGCAGCTTGAAGGGGAAAGAGACCCAGTACTTC. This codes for CASSLKGKETQYF.

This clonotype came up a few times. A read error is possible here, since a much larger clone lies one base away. The CDR3: CASSPYSGKVYEQYF. Here the CDR3 DNA reads TGTGCCAGCAGCCCCTATAGCGGGAAGGTCTACGAGCAGTACTTC. The rearrangement joins TRBV7-2 to TRBJ2-7; TRBD2 agrees at 8 bases. Germline values: CDR1 SGHTA, CDR2 FQGNSA. The CDR3 is made up of 15 amino acids. The V and J ends lost 5 bases and 3 bases, in that order; junction bases with no gene match: 9.

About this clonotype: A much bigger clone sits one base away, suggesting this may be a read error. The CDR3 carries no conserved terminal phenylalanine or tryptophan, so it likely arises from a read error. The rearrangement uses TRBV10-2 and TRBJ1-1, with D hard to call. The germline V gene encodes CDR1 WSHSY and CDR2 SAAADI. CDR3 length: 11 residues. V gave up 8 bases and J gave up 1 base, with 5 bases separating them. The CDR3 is CASERNTEAFL. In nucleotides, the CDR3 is TGCGCCAGCGAACGGAACACTGAAGCTTTCTTA.

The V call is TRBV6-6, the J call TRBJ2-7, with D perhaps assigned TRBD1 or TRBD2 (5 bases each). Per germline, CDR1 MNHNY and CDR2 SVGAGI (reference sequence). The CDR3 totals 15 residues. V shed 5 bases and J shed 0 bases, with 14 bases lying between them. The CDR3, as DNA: TGTGCCAGCAGTCCGGGACCAAGATTCTCCTACGAGCAGTACTTC. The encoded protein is CASSPGPRFSYEQYF.